The 29 T cell receptor beta chains below were found in one sample sequenced in a study of blood T cell repertoires in COVID-19. Data came from immunoSEQ multiplex PCR; TCRdb stores just in-frame clones and leaves some out. The repertoire has 100,000 to 120,000 clones, more than 65% of them found once; the top ten carry about 3.8%. Sequences were obtained from peripheral blood. These receptors were taken from a woman older than 75 with acute or convalescent COVID-19.

Points on this clone: Additional DNA sequences in this sample encode the identical CDR3. V gene TRBV6-4 combines with J gene TRBJ1-5; D not certain. Between the trimmed V and J ends, which lost 4 bases and 7 bases, there was a span of 11 bases. Per germline, CDR1 MRHNA and CDR2 SNTAGT. The CDR3 is 13 amino acids. This CDR3 reads CASSVGFNQPQHF. The CDR3 region has the DNA TGTGCCAGCAGTGTCGGGTTCAACCAGCCCCAGCATTTT.

This clone was counted once. The chain couples TRBV18 to TRBJ2-7; 10 nucleotides agree with TRBD2. CDR3 length: 14 residues. The germline V gene encodes CDR1 KGHSH and CDR2 LQKENI. V was clipped by 0 bases and J by 5 bases; unmatched bases: 1. The CDR3 is CASSPPSGRHEQYF. CDR3 nucleotide sequence: TGTGCCAGCTCACCACCTAGCGGGAGGCACGAGCAGTACTTC.

This chain connects TRBV7-2 to TRBJ2-1; the match to TRBD2 covers 9 bases. The ends lost 3 bases at V and 4 bases at J; junction bases unmatched: 7. The CDR3 has 16 residues. Per germline, CDR1 SGHTA and CDR2 FQGNSA. Written as DNA, the CDR3 is TGTGCCAGCAGCTTGAGCGGGGGGCTCATTTACAATGAGCAGTTCTTC. It specifies CASSLSGGLIYNEQFF.

This chain joins TRBV19 and TRBJ2-3; D gene ambiguous. Trimming removed 2 bases from V and 0 bases from J, with 9 bases in between. This CDR3 comprises 15 residues. The germline CDR1 and CDR2 sequences are LNHDA and SQIVND (reference sequence). In DNA, the CDR3 is TGTGCCAGTAGTATAAGGAGACTGAGCACAGATACGCAGTATTTT. As protein: CASSIRRLSTDTQYF.

This chain uses TRBV2 with TRBJ1-6; tentatively, D is TRBD1 (6 bases). Germline CDR1 SNHLY, CDR2 FYNNEI. Trimming pared 3 bases from V and 9 bases from J, leaving 12 bases between. The CDR3 loop spans 14 amino acids. In DNA, the CDR3 is TGTGCCAGCAGTGAGGCAGGGGATGGTTCACCCCTCCACTTT. Residues: CASSEAGDGSPLHF.

The rearrangement links TRBV5-4 to TRBJ1-1; 9 nucleotides align to TRBD1. V dropped 4 bases and J dropped 0; count of bases not matched to a gene: 7. The CDR3 runs 16 residues. Germline V gene data show CDR1 as SGHNT and CDR2 as YYREEE (reference sequence). The CDR3 is CASSAGTGWMNTEAFF. CDR3 DNA: TGTGCCAGCAGCGCCGGGACAGGGTGGATGAACACTGAAGCTTTCTTT.

This clone came up a few times. The gene calls are TRBV6-6 and TRBJ1-5; 7 nucleotides match TRBD1. Trimming at V came to 7 bases and at J to 2 bases, leaving 5 bases not matched to a gene. Germline V gives CDR1 MNHNY, CDR2 SVGAGI (reference sequence). The length of the CDR3 is 14 residues. The CDR3 reads CASTSTGRNQPQHF. CDR3 nucleotides: TGTGCCAGCACCTCGACAGGGCGCAATCAGCCCCAGCATTTT.

This chain uses TRBV6-1 with TRBJ1-5, with D uncertain. This CDR3 has 16 residues. Germline V CDR1 and CDR2: MNHNS, SASEGT. The V end lost 1 base, the J end lost 2 bases, and 12 bases lay between the germline ends. CDR3 protein: CASSEGASIGNQPQHF. As DNA, the CDR3 is TGTGCCAGCAGTGAAGGGGCCTCCATCGGCAATCAGCCCCAGCATTTT.

The chain is built from TRBV19 and TRBJ1-1; TRBD1 is a possible D gene (6 bases). The CDR3 sequence is 15 residues long. V gave up 7 bases and J gave up 1 base, with 16 bases separating them. Germline CDR1 LNHDA, CDR2 SQIVND (reference sequence). CDR3 nucleotides: TGTGCCAGTAACGGGGGGGGCAGGGAGAACACTGAAGCTTTCTTT. Its translation: CASNGGGRENTEAFF.

The chain employs TRBV4-2 and TRBJ2-7; D unresolved. This CDR3 is built from 13 residues. In germline, CDR1 is LGHNA, CDR2 YNFKEQ. V lost 1 base to trimming and J lost 3 bases, with 7 bases between them. CDR3 in DNA: TGTGCCAGCAGCCAAGTAGCCGTCTACGAGCAGTACTTC. As protein: CASSQVAVYEQYF.

This chain links TRBV28 with TRBJ2-7; TRBD2 is a possible D gene (6 bases). This CDR3 comprises 16 residues. Trimming removed 5 bases from V and 4 bases from J, with 21 bases in between. Germline loops: CDR1 MDHEN, CDR2 SYDVKM. The CDR3 region has the DNA TGTGCCAGCAGTACCGGAGGGTTCGGGTTGCCGTACGAGCAGTACTTC. Its translation: CASSTGGFGLPYEQYF.

This sequence joins TRBV2 and TRBJ1-2; 10 positions match TRBD1. The germline V gene encodes CDR1 SNHLY and CDR2 FYNNEI. The CDR3 consists of 15 residues. After removal of 5 bases from V and 8 bases from J, the junction contained 11 bases not matched to a gene. CDR3 nucleotide sequence: TGTGCCAGCAGTCTTTCCCGACAGGGGGCGTCGGGCTACACCTTC. Its protein is CASSLSRQGASGYTF. Together with reference TRBV2 and TRBJ1-2, the CDR3 gives the full variable domain: EPEVTQTPSHQVTQMGQEVILRCVPISNHLYFYWYRQILGQKVEFLVSFYNNEISEKSEIFDDQFSVERPDGSNFTLKIRSTKLEDSAMYFCASSLSRQGASGYTFGSGTRLTVV.

The chain joins TRBV27 to TRBJ1-1; weak D call: TRBD1 (5 bases). The CDR3 length is 13 residues. Trimming removed 5 bases from V and 8 bases from J, with 15 bases in between. CDR1 is MNHEY and CDR2 is SMNVEV in the germline V gene (reference sequence). In DNA, the CDR3 is TGTGCCAGCAGTCTTATGCGGGGGTCCGAAGCTTTCTTT. Translation gives CASSLMRGSEAFF.

CDR3 residues: CASSLAPGQGTYEQYF. CDR3 DNA: TGTGCCAGCAGCTTAGCACCGGGACAGGGGACCTACGAGCAGTACTTC. The chain couples TRBV5-5 to TRBJ2-7; 10 bases match TRBD1. CDR1 and CDR2 from the germline V gene are SGHKS and YYEKEE (reference sequence). V gave up 2 bases and J gave up 2 bases; unmatched junction bases: 7. The CDR3 spans 16 residues.

The chain is built from TRBV5-1 and TRBJ1-5, with 10 bases aligning to TRBD1. Germline V gene lookup returns CDR1 SGHRS and CDR2 YFSETQ. The CDR3 is made up of 16 amino acids. The V gene end was trimmed by 4 bases and the J gene end by 3 bases; junction bases not matched to a gene: 7. The DNA for the CDR3 is TGCGCCAGCAGCCCAGGGACAGGGGCTCTCAATCAGCCCCAGCATTTT. Translation: CASSPGTGALNQPQHF.

The V and J genes are TRBV18 and TRBJ1-4; no clear D gene. There are 13 residues in the CDR3. V was pared by 4 bases and J by 5 bases, with 8 bases between. CDR1 and CDR2 from the germline V gene are KGHSH and LQKENI. The CDR3 spells CASSRGINEKLFF. CDR3 nucleotide sequence: TGTGCCAGCTCACGCGGGATCAATGAAAAACTGTTTTTT.

This chain connects TRBV19 to TRBJ1-1; 8 bases are shared with TRBD1. With 7 bases clipped from V and 0 bases from J, the junction kept 7 bases outside the gene matches. The CDR3 runs to 15 residues. The germline CDR1 and CDR2 sequences are LNHDA and SQIVND (reference sequence). The CDR3 DNA is TGTGCCAGTAAGGTGCAGGGGGCAGTGAACACTGAAGCTTTCTTT. The encoded protein is CASKVQGAVNTEAFF.

This clone showed up just once. V usage is TRBV5-1 and J usage is TRBJ1-1; 8 bases agree with TRBD1. Per germline, CDR1 SGHRS and CDR2 YFSETQ. The CDR3 has 17 amino acids. V gave up 3 bases and J gave up 0 bases; unmatched junction bases: 10. The CDR3 DNA reads TGCGCCAGCAGCTCAGGACAGGGATTCGTTTTGAACACTGAAGCTTTCTTT. Protein product: CASSSGQGFVLNTEAFF.

V usage is TRBV3-1 (or the pseudogene TRBV3-2) and J usage is TRBJ2-7, with D possibly TRBD2 on 5 matching bases. This CDR3 comprises 14 residues. Trimming pared 4 bases from V and 5 bases from J, leaving 15 bases between. Germline CDR1 LGHDT, CDR2 YNNKEL (reference sequence). The CDR3 coding sequence is TGTGCCAGCAGCCCCGGGGTAGCGATTAACGAGCAGTACTTC. Translated, it gives CASSPGVAINEQYF.

The J gene is TRBJ2-1, the V gene TRBV21-1; the table's D call TRBD1 went unverified against the DNA. TRBV21-1 constitutes a pseudogene. The CDR3 consists of 13 residues. The CDR3 nucleotides read TGTGCCAGCAAGGGGCATCCAAGCCTTGAGCAGTTCTTC. It yields the protein CASKGHPSLEQFF.

The gene calls are TRBV5-4 and TRBJ1-6, with 9 bases aligning to TRBD1. The CDR3 runs 15 residues. Germline values: CDR1 SGHNT, CDR2 YYREEE (reference sequence). The junction had 3 bases not matched to a gene; V was cut back by 1 base and J by 7 bases. CDR3 sequence (DNA): TGTGCCAGCAGCTTGTCCGACAGGGGGAATTCACCCCTCCACTTT. This encodes CASSLSDRGNSPLHF.

This clone was found once. The V and J genes are TRBV4-3 and TRBJ2-3; D uncertain. The germline V gene has CDR1 LGHNA and CDR2 YSLEER. CDR3 length: 13 amino acids. V lost 5 bases to trimming and J lost 3 bases, with 9 bases between them. The CDR3, as DNA: TGCGCCAGCAGCGTAACCCGGACAGATACGCAGTATTTT. Protein: CASSVTRTDTQYF.

The chain joins TRBV19 to TRBJ2-2; D possibly corresponds to TRBD2 (5 bases). V was cut by 8 bases and J by 0 bases, with 22 bases left in between. This CDR3 spans 18 amino acids. Per germline, CDR1 LNHDA and CDR2 SQIVND (reference sequence). This CDR3 is CASSFDYPRPPNTGELFF. The CDR3, as DNA: TGTGCCAGTTCCTTTGACTACCCCCGGCCCCCGAACACCGGGGAGCTGTTTTTT.

The chain combines TRBV18 with TRBJ1-6; 7 bases line up with TRBD1. After removal of 4 bases from V and 7 bases from J, the junction contained 7 bases not matched to a gene. Germline lookup yields CDR1 KGHSH and CDR2 LQKENI. The CDR3 contains 15 residues. CDR3 loop: CASSLSGTVNSPLHF. CDR3 DNA: TGTGCCAGCTCACTTTCCGGGACAGTAAATTCACCCCTCCACTTT.

V usage is TRBV5-5 and J usage is TRBJ1-3, with 10 bases matching TRBD1. From germline, CDR1 is SGHKS and CDR2 YYEKEE (reference sequence). Germline trimming cut 3 bases from V and 2 bases from J; bases unmatched to any gene: 2. The CDR3 contains 15 residues. As DNA, the CDR3 is TGTGCCAGCAGCTGGGACAGGGGAACTGGAAACACCATATATTTT. Protein product: CASSWDRGTGNTIYF.

This clone turned up a few times. The chain uses TRBV27 and TRBJ1-4; D not resolved. CDR1 and CDR2 (germline): MNHEY, SMNVEV (reference sequence). The CDR3 contains 16 residues. V was shortened by 2 bases and J by 2 bases, with 12 bases between the two germline ends. Here the CDR3 reads CASSLEGGLTNEKLFF. CDR3 nucleotide sequence: TGTGCCAGCAGTTTAGAGGGAGGGTTGACTAATGAAAAACTGTTTTTT.

The table lists this clone with a few counts. This sequence joins TRBV4-3 and TRBJ1-2, with TRBD1 matching 7 bases. J lost 5 bases, V lost 4 bases, and 7 bases had no gene match. Germline CDR1 LGHNA, CDR2 YSLEER. CDR3 length: 14 amino acids. This chain's CDR3 is CASSPQRDRYGYTF. The CDR3 DNA sequence: TGCGCCAGCAGCCCCCAGAGGGACAGATATGGCTACACCTTC.

The chain is built from TRBV4-3 and TRBJ2-3, with 7 bases matching TRBD2. V dropped 0 bases and J dropped 5; count of bases not matched to a gene: 5. CDR1 is LGHNA and CDR2 is YSLEER in the germline V gene. The CDR3 contains 15 residues. CDR3 nucleotide sequence: TGCGCCAGCAGCCAAGATCTATTAGCGGGAGATACGCAGTATTTT. Its protein product is CASSQDLLAGDTQYF.

V is TRBV21-1 and J is TRBJ1-6; TRBD1 is taken as the D call from the table, unchecked against the DNA. TRBV21-1 is a listed pseudogene. The CDR3 has 20 residues. The DNA of the CDR3 is TGTGCCAGCAGCAAACCCGACCGGGACAGGGAGTTCGGGTCAAATTCACCCCTCCACTTT. Residues: CASSKPDRDREFGSNSPLHF.